The present TCR beta chain was sequenced within a study of blood T cell repertoires in COVID-19. Overall study: Samples of COVID-19 (acute and convalescent) were obtained from the United States, Italy and Spain. T cells, B-cell-depleted T cells, or PBMCs supplied cDNA or gDNA.

Authors' analysis steps: Amplification from reference gene primers served as the basis for estimated nucleated cell counts. The protocol was immunoSEQ multiplex PCR, while the TCRdb copy is restricted to in-frame clones and leaves out a portion. V, J and clone size were drawn from that table, and D and trimming were deduced from the DNA. This repertoire shows approximately 140,000 clones, more than 60% found once; its top ten account for over 15%. V gave up 1 base and J gave up 3 bases, with 7 bases separating them. The germline CDR1 and CDR2 sequences are SGHRS and YFSETQ. The CDR3 totals 14 residues.

The receptor comes from a man aged 50 to 60 with acute or convalescent COVID-19. Sequencing was carried out using peripheral blood. The chain combines TRBV5-1 with TRBJ1-4, with D possibly TRBD1 on 5 matching bases. CDR3 coding DNA: TGCGCCAGCAGCTTGTGGGACTCTAATGAAAAACTGTTTTTT. It encodes CASSLWDSNEKLFF.